The source of this T cell receptor (beta chain) is a study of cytomegalovirus exposure and HLA in healthy donors. Broader study findings: The study found most TCR sequences rare, yet found some public TCRs in many donors. Using the classifier, cytomegalovirus status was reportedly diagnosed with high specificity and sensitivity.

60 Vbeta and 13 Jbeta primers were used in PCR. The method was immunoSEQ multiplex PCR; TCRdb's version includes in-frame clones alone and lacks a portion of them. The sample records about 60,000 clones, approximately 70% being singletons. Comment on this clone: Its target is unknown.

Per germline, CDR1 MNHNS and CDR2 SASEGT. Between the trimmed V and J ends, which lost 6 bases and 2 bases, there was a span of 11 bases. This CDR3 spans 13 amino acids. V usage is TRBV6-1 and J usage is TRBJ2-7, with D perhaps matching TRBD2 (6 bases). Sequenced sample: PBMCs. This sequence originates from a woman aged 60-75 years in good health and CMV-seropositive. The chain's CDR3 is CASRGDLTYEQYF. In DNA, the CDR3 is TGTGCCAGCAGGGGGGACTTAACCTACGAGCAGTACTTC.